This entry lists 13 T cell receptor beta chains sequenced from one sample in a study of T cells in localized non-small cell lung cancer. Here immunoSEQ multiplex PCR was the method, and the copy in TCRdb shows in-frame clones only, minus some. The sample lists approximately 35,000 clones; 91% were seen once. The input for sequencing was PBMCs, taken before any cancer treatment. These receptors originate from a man between 40 and 75 years old with stage II lung adenocarcinoma.

The rearrangement joins TRBV28 to TRBJ1-4; 11 positions agree with TRBD1. The CDR3 sequence is 16 residues long. The junction had 11 bases not matched to a gene; V was cut back by 6 bases and J by 8 bases. Germline CDR1 MDHEN, CDR2 SYDVKM. Here the CDR3 reads CASSLPGTGGIEKLFF. CDR3 nucleotides: TGTGCCAGCAGCTTGCCTGGGACAGGGGGTATAGAAAAACTGTTTTTT.

The chain combines TRBV5-1 with TRBJ2-3; 9 nucleotides line up with TRBD2. J was trimmed by 4 bases and V by 4 bases; bases with no gene match: 7. Germline V gene data show CDR1 as SGHRS and CDR2 as YFSETQ. This CDR3 spans 15 amino acids. The CDR3 DNA is TGCGCCAGCAGCCGTAGCGGGAGCGGTGCAGATACGCAGTATTTT. Translation gives CASSRSGSGADTQYF.

The chain joins TRBV4-3 to TRBJ1-6; tentatively, D is TRBD1 (5 bases). Trimming removed 0 bases from V and 10 bases from J, with 16 bases in between. Germline-derived CDR1 and CDR2 are LGHNA and YSLEER. This CDR3 contains 16 residues. DNA for the CDR3: TGCGCCAGCAGCCAAGATCGTCAAGGGGCCCAATCACCCCTCCACTTT. It translates to CASSQDRQGAQSPLHF.

The chain employs TRBV7-2 and TRBJ2-7; D remains ambiguous. V was clipped by 5 bases and J by 5 bases, with 16 bases between them. Germline V gene data show CDR1 as SGHTA and CDR2 as FQGNSA. This CDR3 spans 14 amino acids. In DNA form, the CDR3 reads TGTGCCAGCAGCCCGAAACCTGGGCCGGACGAGCAGTACTTC. Its translation: CASSPKPGPDEQYF.

This chain uses TRBV9 with TRBJ2-1, with a tentative D call TRBD2 (5 bases). CDR1 is SGDLS, CDR2 YYNGEE, per germline. The CDR3 is 13 residues long. The V and J ends lost 4 bases and 5 bases respectively, with 10 bases between them. The CDR3 DNA reads as TGTGCCAGCAGCCGCGAGGGTCACAATGAGCAGTTCTTC. Residues: CASSREGHNEQFF.

The rearrangement joins TRBV28 to TRBJ1-2; a possible D gene is TRBD1 (6 bases). V was shortened by 5 bases and J by 4 bases, with 8 bases between the two germline ends. The CDR3 runs 12 residues. Germline CDR1 is MDHEN and CDR2 is SYDVKM. Written as DNA, the CDR3 is TGTGCCAGCAGTCCAGGGGTCTATGGCTACACCTTC. Protein: CASSPGVYGYTF.

V usage is TRBV4-2 and J usage is TRBJ1-2, with D perhaps TRBD1 (6 bases). V was trimmed by 5 bases and J by 4 bases, leaving 17 bases between them. There are 15 residues in the CDR3. The germline V gene encodes CDR1 LGHNA and CDR2 YNFKEQ. CDR3 sequence (DNA): TGTGCCAGCAGCAAACTGGACAGCCTGGGCTATGGCTACACCTTC. This gives the protein CASSKLDSLGYGYTF.

The V and J genes are TRBV11-2 and TRBJ2-1; TRBD2 aligns across 11 bases. There are 17 residues in the CDR3. The V gene end was trimmed by 1 base and the J gene end by 7 bases; junction bases not matched to a gene: 9. The germline V gene encodes CDR1 SGHAT and CDR2 FQNNGV. CDR3 in DNA: TGTGCCAGCAGCTTAGGTATAGCGGGAGGGCCGGGGAATGAGCAGTTCTTC. It is translated as CASSLGIAGGPGNEQFF.

The chain carries TRBV11-2 and TRBJ1-1, with D possibly being TRBD1 (5 bases). Per germline, CDR1 SGHAT and CDR2 FQNNGV. The ends were cut back, 6 bases at V and 1 base at J, with 9 bases in the middle. The CDR3 contains 13 residues. The CDR3 DNA reads as TGTGCCAGCAGTAGACAGCCGAACACTGAAGCTTTCTTT. Amino acid sequence: CASSRQPNTEAFF.

This clone came up once. V gene TRBV7-9 combines with J gene TRBJ2-7; D is ambiguous. There are 14 residues in the CDR3. In germline, CDR1 is SEHNR, CDR2 FQNEAQ (reference sequence). Between the trimmed V and J ends, which lost 5 bases and 7 bases, there was a span of 18 bases. For the CDR3, the DNA is TGTGCCAGCAGCGAAACCGGGCGGCAAGAAGAGCAGTACTTC. Translating gives CASSETGRQEEQYF.

The chain uses TRBV21-1 and TRBJ1-4; the table's D call TRBD1 went unverified against the DNA. TRBV21-1 is tagged as a pseudogene. The length of the CDR3 is 15 residues. The DNA for the CDR3 is TGTGCCAGCAGCAATGGGGCGGATGAGAACGAAAAACTGTTTTTT. Translating gives CASSNGADENEKLFF.

The chain is built from TRBV5-1 and TRBJ2-1; 8 nucleotides match TRBD1. Germline loops: CDR1 SGHRS, CDR2 YFSETQ. The V gene end was trimmed by 0 bases and the J gene end by 9 bases; junction bases not matched to a gene: 8. The CDR3 runs to 15 residues. The CDR3 sequence is CASSLGETGVAEQFF. The CDR3 DNA follows: TGCGCCAGCAGCTTGGGAGAGACAGGGGTGGCTGAGCAGTTCTTC.

The chain carries TRBV25-1 and TRBJ2-1; TRBD2 agrees at 12 bases. The CDR3 covers 12 residues. Germline loops: CDR1 MGHDK, CDR2 SYGVNS. CDR3 nucleotide sequence: TGTACTACTAGCGGGAGGCGGGATGAGCAGTTCTTC. Translation gives CTTSGRRDEQFF.